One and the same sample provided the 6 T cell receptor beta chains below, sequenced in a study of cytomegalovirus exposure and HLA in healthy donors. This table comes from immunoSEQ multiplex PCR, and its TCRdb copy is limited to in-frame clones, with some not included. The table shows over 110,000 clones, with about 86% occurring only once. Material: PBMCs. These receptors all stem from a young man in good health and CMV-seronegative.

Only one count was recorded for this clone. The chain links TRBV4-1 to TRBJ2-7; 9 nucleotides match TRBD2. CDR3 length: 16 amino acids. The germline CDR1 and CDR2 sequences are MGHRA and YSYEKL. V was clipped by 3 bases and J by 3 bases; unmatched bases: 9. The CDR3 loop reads CASSQPAETSGYEQYF. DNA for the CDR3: TGCGCCAGCAGCCAGCCCGCTGAGACTAGCGGCTACGAGCAGTACTTC.

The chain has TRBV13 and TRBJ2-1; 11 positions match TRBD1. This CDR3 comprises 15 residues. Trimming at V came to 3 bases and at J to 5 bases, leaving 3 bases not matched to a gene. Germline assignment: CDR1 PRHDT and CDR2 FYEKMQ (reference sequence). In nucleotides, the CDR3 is TGTGCCAGCAGCTTCGGGACAGGGGGAAACAATGAGCAGTTCTTC. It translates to CASSFGTGGNNEQFF. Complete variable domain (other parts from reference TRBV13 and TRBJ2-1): AAGVIQSPRHLIKEKRETATLKCYPIPRHDTVYWYQQGPGQDPQFLISFYEKMQSDKGSIPDRFSAQQFSDYHSELNMSSLELGDSALYFCASSFGTGGNNEQFFGPGTRLTVL.

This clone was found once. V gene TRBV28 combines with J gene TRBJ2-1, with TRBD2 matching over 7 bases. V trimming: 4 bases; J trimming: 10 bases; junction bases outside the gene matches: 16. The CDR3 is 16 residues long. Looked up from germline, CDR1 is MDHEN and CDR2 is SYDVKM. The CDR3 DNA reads TGTGCCAGCAGTTCCGCGGCGGGCGGGAGCAAGTACGAGCAGTTCTTC. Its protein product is CASSSAAGGSKYEQFF.

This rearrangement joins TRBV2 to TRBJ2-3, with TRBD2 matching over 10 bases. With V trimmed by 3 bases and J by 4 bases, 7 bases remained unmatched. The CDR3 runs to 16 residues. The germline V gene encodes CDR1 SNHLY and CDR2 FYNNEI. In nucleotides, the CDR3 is TGTGCCAGCAGTGACCCCGCTAGCGGGGGTGCAGATACGCAGTATTTT. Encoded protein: CASSDPASGGADTQYF.

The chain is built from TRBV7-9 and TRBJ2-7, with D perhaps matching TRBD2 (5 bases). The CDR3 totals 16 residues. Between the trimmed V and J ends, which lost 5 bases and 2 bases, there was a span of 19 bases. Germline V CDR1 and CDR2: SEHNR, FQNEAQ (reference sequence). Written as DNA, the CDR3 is TGTGCCAGCAGCCCGGCGGGCGCAGCCAAAGCCTACGAGCAGTACTTC. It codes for CASSPAGAAKAYEQYF.

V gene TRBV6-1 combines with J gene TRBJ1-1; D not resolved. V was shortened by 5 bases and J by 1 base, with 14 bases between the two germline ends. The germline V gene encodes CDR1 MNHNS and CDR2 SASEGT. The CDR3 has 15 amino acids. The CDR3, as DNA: TGTGCCAGCAGTCCGCGGCTGGAGACGAACACTGAAGCTTTCTTT. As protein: CASSPRLETNTEAFF.